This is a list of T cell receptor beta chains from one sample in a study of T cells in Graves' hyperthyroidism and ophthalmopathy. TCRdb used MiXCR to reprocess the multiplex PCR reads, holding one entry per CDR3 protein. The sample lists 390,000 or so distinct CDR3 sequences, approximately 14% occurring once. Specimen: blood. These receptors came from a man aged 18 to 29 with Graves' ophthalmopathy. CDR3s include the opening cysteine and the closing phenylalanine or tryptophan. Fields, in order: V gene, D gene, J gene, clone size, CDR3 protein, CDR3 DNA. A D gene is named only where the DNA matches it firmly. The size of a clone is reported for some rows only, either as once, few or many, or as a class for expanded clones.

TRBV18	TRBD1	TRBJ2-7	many	CASSKQGERFYEQYF	TGTGCCAGCTCAAAGCAGGGGGAGAGGTTCTACGAGCAGTACTTC
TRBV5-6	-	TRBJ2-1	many	CASSLQGGTQYNEQFF	TGTGCCAGCAGCTTGCAAGGCGGGACCCAGTACAATGAGCAGTTCTTC
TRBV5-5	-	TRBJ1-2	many	CASSMGVGNIYGYTF	TGTGCCAGCAGCATGGGAGTTGGAAACATCTATGGCTACACCTTC
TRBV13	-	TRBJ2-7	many	CASSLGTQVYEQYF	TGTGCCAGCAGCTTAGGGACACAAGTCTACGAGCAGTACTTC
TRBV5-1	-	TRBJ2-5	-	CASSLVLAPGATQYF	TGCGCCAGCAGCTTGGTGCTAGCCCCTGGAGCGACCCAGTACTTC
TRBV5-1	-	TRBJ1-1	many	CASSTATGPTEAFF	TGCGCCAGCAGCACCGCAACAGGGCCCACTGAAGCTTTCTTT
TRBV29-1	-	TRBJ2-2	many	CSVGGRPNTGELFF	TGCAGCGTTGGGGGTCGGCCGAACACCGGGGAGCTGTTTTTT
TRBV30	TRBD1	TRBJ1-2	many	CAWSVTGGAGYGYTF	TGTGCCTGGAGTGTGACAGGGGGCGCCGGCTATGGCTACACCTTC
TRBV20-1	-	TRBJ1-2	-	CSAKEDIIYGYTF	TGCAGTGCTAAAGAGGACATAATCTATGGCTACACCTTC
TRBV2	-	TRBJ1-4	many	CATQRGLNEKLFF	TGTGCCACCCAGAGGGGTCTTAATGAAAAACTGTTTTTT
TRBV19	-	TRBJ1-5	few	CASSIFQVHGNQPQHF	TGTGCCAGTAGTATCTTCCAGGTTCACGGCAATCAGCCCCAGCATTTT
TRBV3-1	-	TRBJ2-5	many	CASSHPEETQYF	TGTGCCAGCAGCCACCCAGAAGAGACCCAGTACTTC
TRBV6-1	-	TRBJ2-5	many	CASSIDSVQTQYF	TGTGCCAGCAGTATTGACAGTGTACAGACCCAGTACTTC
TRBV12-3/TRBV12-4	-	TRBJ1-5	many	CASSLSGPQPQHF	TGTGCCAGCAGTTTATCCGGCCCACAGCCCCAGCATTTT
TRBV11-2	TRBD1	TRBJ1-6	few	CASTVQGSGNNSPLHF	TGTGCCAGCACCGTACAGGGGTCCGGCAATAATTCACCCCTCCACTTT